This T cell receptor (beta chain) was sequenced during a study of shared clonotypes between healthy human individuals. Broader study findings: Researchers sampled only blood; tissue repertoires likely differ. Represented diversity (both genetic and exposure-history) was limited by the small number of donors.

This clone has only a few counts. The target antigen is unknown. CDR1 and CDR2 (germline): WNHNN, SYGVQD (reference sequence). This CDR3 is 13 amino acids long. V trimming: 0 bases; J trimming: 9 bases; junction bases outside the gene matches: 2. Every donor, a Caucasian adult, lived in Nashville, Tennessee. Assay execution took place at the deep level. Data came from immunoSEQ multiplex PCR; TCRdb stores just in-frame clones and leaves some out. The sample lists under 300,000 clones; about 69% were seen once. The specimen was memory CD4+ T cells sorted from blood. As to subset: CD45RA-negative fraction. The chain combines TRBV10-1 with TRBJ2-1; 7 positions agree with TRBD2. The origin of this receptor is a man between 25 and 39 years old in good health. CDR3 protein: CASSESGRSEQFF. The DNA of the CDR3 is TGCGCCAGCAGTGAGTCCGGGAGGTCTGAGCAGTTCTTC.